This record concerns one TCR beta chain sequence. This entry belongs to a study of blood T cell repertoires in COVID-19. CDR3 length equals 14 residues. V was trimmed by 0 bases and J by 4 bases, leaving 8 bases between them. Germline CDR1 and CDR2: SGHDT and YYEEEE. As handled by the study authors: Estimates of nucleated cell counts were drawn from the amplification of reference gene primers. Generated by immunoSEQ multiplex PCR, the TCRdb table keeps only in-frame clones and is missing some. D and trimming come from the DNA, and the V and J calls and clone size come from that table. The repertoire includes about 110,000 clones, approximately 90% of them detected once, and about 1.1% sits in the top ten.

Sequenced: peripheral blood. This TCR was recovered from a human donor in a cohort sampled during active COVID-19. V is TRBV5-6 and J is TRBJ2-1, with D perhaps TRBD1 (6 bases). The CDR3 DNA follows: TGTGCCAGCAGCTTGGGGGACAAGTACAATGAGCAGTTCTTC. Protein: CASSLGDKYNEQFF.